The clone carrying this T cell receptor (beta chain) was observed a single time. The data stem from a study of blood T cell repertoires in COVID-19. Study-level background: Samples taken during acute and convalescent COVID-19 were collected in the United States, Italy and Spain. The analysed material was cDNA or gDNA that came from T cells, B-cell-depleted T cells, or PBMCs.

Authors' data handling: Amplification of reference gene primers provided the estimated nucleated cell counts. Some clones are missing from TCRdb's copy, which holds only in-frame ones; the method was immunoSEQ multiplex PCR. V, J and clone size are taken as reported in that table, and D and trimming were inferred from the DNA itself. The sample consists of roughly 27,000 clones, 80% to 90% of them appearing once. The CDR3 contains 17 residues. The V segment lost 3 bases and the J segment 2 bases; nucleotides outside the gene matches: 9. Germline CDR1 is SGHRS and CDR2 is YFSETQ. The receptor comes from a man in his sixties with acute or convalescent COVID-19. Specimen: peripheral blood. V and J are TRBV5-1 and TRBJ2-5; 11 nucleotides align to TRBD1. The CDR3 DNA follows: TGCGCCAGCAGCTCTGGACAGGGGGCGTTGAATCAAGAGACCCAGTACTTC. Translated, it gives CASSSGQGALNQETQYF.